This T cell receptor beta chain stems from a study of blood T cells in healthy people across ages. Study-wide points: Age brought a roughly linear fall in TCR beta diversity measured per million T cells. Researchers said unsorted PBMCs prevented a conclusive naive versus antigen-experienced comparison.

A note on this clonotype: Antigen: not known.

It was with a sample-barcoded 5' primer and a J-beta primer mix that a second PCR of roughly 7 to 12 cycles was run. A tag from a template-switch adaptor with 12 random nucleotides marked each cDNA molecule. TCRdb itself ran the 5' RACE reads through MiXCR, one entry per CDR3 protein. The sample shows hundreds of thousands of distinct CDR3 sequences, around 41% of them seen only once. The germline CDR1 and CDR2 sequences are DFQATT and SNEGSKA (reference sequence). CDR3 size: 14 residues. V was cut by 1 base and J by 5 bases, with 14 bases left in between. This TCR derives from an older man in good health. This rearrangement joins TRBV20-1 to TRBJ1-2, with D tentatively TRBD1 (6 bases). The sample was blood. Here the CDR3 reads CSARVPGEGYGYTF. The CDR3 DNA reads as TGCAGTGCTAGAGTTCCAGGGGAGGGTTATGGCTACACCTTC.